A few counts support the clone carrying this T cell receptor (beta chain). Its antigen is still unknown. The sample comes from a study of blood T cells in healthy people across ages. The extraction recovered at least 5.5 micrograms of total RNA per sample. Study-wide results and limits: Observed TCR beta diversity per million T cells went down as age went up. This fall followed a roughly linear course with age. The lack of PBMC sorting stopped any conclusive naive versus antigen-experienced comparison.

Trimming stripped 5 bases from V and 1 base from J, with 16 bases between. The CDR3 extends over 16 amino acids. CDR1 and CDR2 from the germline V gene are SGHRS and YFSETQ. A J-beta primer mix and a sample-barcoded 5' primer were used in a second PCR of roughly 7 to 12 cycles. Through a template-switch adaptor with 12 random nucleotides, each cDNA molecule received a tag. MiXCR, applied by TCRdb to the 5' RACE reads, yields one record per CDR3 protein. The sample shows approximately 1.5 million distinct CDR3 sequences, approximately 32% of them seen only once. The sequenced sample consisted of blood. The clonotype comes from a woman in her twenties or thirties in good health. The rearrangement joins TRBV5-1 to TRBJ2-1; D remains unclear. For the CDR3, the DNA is TGCGCCAGCAGTCCTCCCTGGTCGCGGTCCTACAATGAGCAGTTCTTC. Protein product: CASSPPWSRSYNEQFF. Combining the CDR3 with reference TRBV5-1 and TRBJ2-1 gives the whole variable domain KAGVTQTPRYLIKTRGQQVTLSCSPISGHRSVSWYQQTPGQGLQFLFEYFSETQRNKGNFPGRFSGRQFSNSRSEMNVSTLELGDSALYLCASSPPWSRSYNEQFFGPGTRLTVL.